The rows below give T cell receptor beta chains drawn from one sample of a study of response to subunit inactivated influenza vaccine. TCRdb reanalysed the RT-PCR reads using MiXCR and keeps one entry per CDR3 protein. The sample shows more than 700,000 distinct CDR3 sequences, approximately 21% of them seen only once. The sample in question was PBMCs from blood, obtained more than 4 days after vaccination. These receptors were collected from a man aged 45 to 65 who received an inactivated influenza vaccine. The CDR3 runs from the conserved cysteine through the conserved F or W. The D gene is left open where the match is weak. Expanded clones are given a class, and other clones once, few, many or no size at all.

j_gene | v_gene | d_gene | abundance | CDR3aa | CDR3nt
TRBJ2-3 | TRBV10-3 | . | . | CAISEPGRQRTDTQYF | TGTGCCATCAGTGAGCCCGGACGACAGCGCACAGATACGCAGTATTTT
TRBJ2-1 | TRBV6-5 | TRBD2 | few | CASSYSRLAGGYNEQFF | TGTGCCAGCAGTTACTCGAGACTAGCGGGGGGGTACAATGAGCAGTTCTTC
TRBJ1-1 | TRBV20-1 | . | . | CSAPQPDRRRKAFF | TGCAGTGCCCCACAACCTGACAGGCGGCGCAAAGCTTTCTTT
TRBJ2-3 | TRBV4-1 | TRBD2 | . | CASSQLSGVDTQYF | TGCGCCAGCAGCCAACTTAGCGGGGTAGATACGCAGTATTTT
TRBJ2-3 | TRBV7-2 | TRBD2 | . | CASSLVRGGQDTQYF | TGTGCCAGCAGCTTAGTGCGGGGGGGCCAAGATACGCAGTATTTT
TRBJ2-7 | TRBV20-1 | TRBD2 | . | CSARGGARYEQYF | TGCAGTGCCCGGGGGGGGGCGAGATACGAGCAGTACTTC
TRBJ2-2 | TRBV6-5 | . | . | CASSYSGRGNTGELFF | TGTGCCAGCAGTTACAGTGGTCGGGGGAACACCGGGGAGCTGTTTTTT
TRBJ2-1 | TRBV7-6 | TRBD2 | few | CASSLAGTSGTYNEQFF | TGTGCCAGCAGCTTAGCGGGGACTAGCGGGACCTACAATGAGCAGTTCTTC
TRBJ2-3 | TRBV15 | TRBD1 | many | CATSRMTGGDTQYF | TGTGCCACCAGCAGGATGACAGGGGGAGATACGCAGTATTTT
TRBJ1-1 | TRBV18 | . | few | CASSPPLNTEAFF | TGTGCCAGCAGCCCACCTTTAAACACTGAAGCTTTCTTT
TRBJ2-7 | TRBV12-5 | TRBD2 | . | CASGLPVVVAGATRPYEQYF | TGTGCTAGTGGTTTACCGGTTGTGGTAGCGGGAGCAACCCGTCCCTACGAGCAGTACTTC
TRBJ2-1 | TRBV21-1 | . | . | CASSKCPSGHYNEQFF | TGTGCCAGCAGCAAATGTCCTAGCGGACACTACAATGAGCAGTTCTTC
TRBJ1-5 | TRBV20-1 | . | few | CSAIITSNQPQHF | TGCAGTGCTATCATCACCAGCAATCAGCCCCAGCATTTT
TRBJ1-6 | TRBV11-1 | . | . | CASSRGLREPLHF | TGTGCCAGCAGCAGGGGACTCCGTGAGCCCCTCCACTTT
TRBJ2-3 | TRBV5-1 | TRBD2 | few | CASSPGGGRSTDTQYF | TGCGCCAGCAGCCCGGGAGGGGGGAGAAGCACAGATACGCAGTATTTT
TRBJ1-1 | TRBV12-3/TRBV12-4 | TRBD1 | many | CASSFGQAEAFF | TGTGCCAGCAGTTTCGGACAGGCTGAAGCTTTCTTT
TRBJ1-5 | TRBV6-1 | TRBD1 | . | CASSEAEGARPQHF | TGTGCCAGCAGTGAAGCCGAGGGGGCTCGGCCCCAGCATTTT
TRBJ1-2 | TRBV25-1 | . | few | CASMGIHGYTF | TGTGCCAGCATGGGGATACATGGCTACACCTTC
TRBJ2-5 | TRBV27 | TRBD2 | . | CASSNGLAGRETQYF | TGTGCCAGCAGCAACGGACTAGCGGGGCGAGAGACCCAGTACTTC
TRBJ2-3 | TRBV5-1 | . | few | CASSTLGTGDGTSSTDTQYF | TGCGCCAGCAGCACCCTCGGGACAGGGGATGGGACTAGCTCAACAGATACGCAGTATTTT
TRBJ2-1 | TRBV4-2 | TRBD2 | . | CASSKSGGAIDEQFF | TGTGCCAGCAGTAAAAGCGGGGGGGCCATCGATGAGCAGTTCTTC
TRBJ1-2 | TRBV12-3/TRBV12-4 | TRBD1 | few | CASSFSQGAGAAYTF | TGTGCCAGCAGTTTCTCACAGGGGGCTGGGGCCGCCTACACCTTC
TRBJ2-1 | TRBV20-1 | TRBD2 | few | CSARNPLADEQFF | TGCAGTGCTAGGAACCCTCTAGCGGATGAGCAGTTCTTC
TRBJ2-7 | TRBV5-5 | . | few | CASSNTRHAIEQYF | TGTGCCAGCAGCAACACAAGACATGCCATTGAGCAGTACTTC
TRBJ2-1 | TRBV6-2/TRBV6-3 | TRBD1 | . | CASALTGLVGNEQFF | TGTGCCAGCGCACTGACAGGGTTGGTAGGGAATGAGCAGTTCTTC